A selection of T cell receptor beta chains follows, all from one sample in a study of CXCR3-negative and CXCR3-positive naive CD8 T cells. From the 5' RACE reads, TCRdb lists one entry per CDR3 protein and no DNA. This sample contains about 98,000 distinct CDR3 sequences. The sample consisted of naive CXCR3+ CD8+ T cells from blood. The receptors originated from a human donor in good health. Some clones in this sample may be carry-over from other donors' samples. The CDR3 runs from the conserved cysteine through the conserved F or W.

V gene	J gene	CDR3 protein
TRBV15	TRBJ2-3	CATSPHSGGDTQYF
TRBV5-1	TRBJ1-2	CASSPSGQINYGYTF
TRBV9	TRBJ2-2	CASSAPRDRTNTGELFF
TRBV29-1	TRBJ1-5	CSVSRKSGQPQHF
TRBV25-1	TRBJ2-6	CASIAGGFETGANVLTF
TRBV7-2	TRBJ1-3	CASSLEPGQSRSGNTIYF
TRBV27	TRBJ2-7	CASSTGTSGGYEQYF
TRBV19	TRBJ2-1	CASSTAGYNEQFF
TRBV7-8	TRBJ1-5	CASSVGTGRDYSNQPQHF
TRBV5-1	TRBJ1-5	CASSLEVGEGQPQHF
TRBV4-2	TRBJ1-4	CASSQEEAGPDEKLFF
TRBV7-9	TRBJ2-2	CASITPTGELFF
TRBV20-1	TRBJ2-7	CSARDREGAPSYEQYF
TRBV9	TRBJ2-7	CASSTDRATFEQYF
TRBV6-2/TRBV6-3	TRBJ2-7	CASSYGLAGSYEQYF
TRBV3-1	TRBJ2-1	CASIVEGTNEQFF
TRBV20-1	TRBJ2-3	CSATPPGRRYEITDTQYF
TRBV21-1	TRBJ2-7	CASSKPLPNEQYF
TRBV10-3	TRBJ1-2	CAISDRTALNYGYTF
TRBV28	TRBJ2-3	CASSLDRRLMSTDTQYF
TRBV5-6	TRBJ2-5	CASSLELTSLETQYF
TRBV12-3/TRBV12-4	TRBJ2-7	CASSAGTGVSEQYF
TRBV7-9	TRBJ2-5	CASSSRKGTSGASQETQYF
TRBV7-6	TRBJ1-2	CASSLDEGGRPYGYTF
TRBV12-3/TRBV12-4	TRBJ2-1	CASSWTGSTYNEQFF
TRBV11-2	TRBJ1-3	CASTQGVEGLYSGNTIYF
TRBV7-9	TRBJ1-2	CASSKGTGNYGYTF
TRBV9	TRBJ1-1	CASSGQGARTEAFF
TRBV29-1	TRBJ1-1	CSVDVRGQTILNTEAFF
TRBV6-2/TRBV6-3	TRBJ1-1	CASSAGTDLVNTEAFF
TRBV10-3	TRBJ1-2	CAISSPGQAGYGYTF
TRBV5-1	TRBJ2-1	CASSLVSLAYNEQFF
TRBV7-9	TRBJ2-3	CASSSPSQDTTDTQYF
TRBV20-1	TRBJ2-7	CTAPGGQGARRSYEQYF
TRBV12-3/TRBV12-4	TRBJ2-6	CASSFRLDSGANVLTF
TRBV6-2/TRBV6-3	TRBJ2-1	CASLQAGLPFYNEQFF
TRBV28	TRBJ2-1	CASSFQTSGRMGEQFF
TRBV13	TRBJ2-1	CASSSKEGFSYIEQFF
TRBV12-3/TRBV12-4	TRBJ2-3	CASPGERGPSTDTQYF
TRBV29-1	TRBJ1-1	CSGDLTEATEAFF
TRBV7-6	TRBJ1-1	CASSLANGQEAFF
TRBV27	TRBJ1-2	CASRSGVFGYYGYTF
TRBV12-5	TRBJ2-7	CASGLVLSELAGGPQYEQYF
TRBV28	TRBJ2-1	CASSRPWSSYNEQFF
TRBV2	TRBJ1-2	CASRGWLGGYTF
TRBV5-6	TRBJ2-7	CASSLGEHSYEQYF
TRBV21-1	TRBJ1-2	CASSYRSTSPTYGYTF
TRBV7-9	TRBJ2-5	CASSGVQETQYF
TRBV3-1	TRBJ2-6	CASSQETFSGANVLTF
TRBV6-1	TRBJ1-6	CASSRDSDSPLHF
TRBV6-5	TRBJ2-5	CASSPRASGGSLQETQYF
TRBV29-1	TRBJ2-7	CSVRGSYEQYF
TRBV20-1	TRBJ1-4	CSARDLSEVRATNEKLFF